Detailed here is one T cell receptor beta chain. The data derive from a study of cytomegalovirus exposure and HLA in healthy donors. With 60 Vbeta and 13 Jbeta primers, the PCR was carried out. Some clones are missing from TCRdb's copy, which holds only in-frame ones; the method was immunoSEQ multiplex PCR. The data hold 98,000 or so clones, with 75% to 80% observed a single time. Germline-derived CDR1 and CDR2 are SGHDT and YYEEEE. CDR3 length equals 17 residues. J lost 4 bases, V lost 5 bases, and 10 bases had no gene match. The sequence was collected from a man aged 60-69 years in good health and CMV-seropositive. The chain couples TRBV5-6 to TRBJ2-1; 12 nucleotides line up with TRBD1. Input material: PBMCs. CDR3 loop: CASRQGTGGLRYNEQFF. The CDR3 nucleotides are TGTGCCAGCAGACAGGGGACAGGGGGCTTGCGGTACAATGAGCAGTTCTTC.